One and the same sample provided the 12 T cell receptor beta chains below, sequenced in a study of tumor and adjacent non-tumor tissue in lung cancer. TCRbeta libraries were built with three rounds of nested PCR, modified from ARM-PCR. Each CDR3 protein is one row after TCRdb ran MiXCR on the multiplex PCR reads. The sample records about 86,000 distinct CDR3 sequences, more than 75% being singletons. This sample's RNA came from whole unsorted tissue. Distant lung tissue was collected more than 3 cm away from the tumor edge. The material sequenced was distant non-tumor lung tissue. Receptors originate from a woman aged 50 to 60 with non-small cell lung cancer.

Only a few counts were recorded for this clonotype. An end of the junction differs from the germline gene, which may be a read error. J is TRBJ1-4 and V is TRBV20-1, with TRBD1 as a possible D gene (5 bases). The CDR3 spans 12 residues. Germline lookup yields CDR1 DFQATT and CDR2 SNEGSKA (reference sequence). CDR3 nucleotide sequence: TGCAGTGCCAGAGACAGATATGAAAAACTGTTTTTT. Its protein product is CSARDRYEKLFF.

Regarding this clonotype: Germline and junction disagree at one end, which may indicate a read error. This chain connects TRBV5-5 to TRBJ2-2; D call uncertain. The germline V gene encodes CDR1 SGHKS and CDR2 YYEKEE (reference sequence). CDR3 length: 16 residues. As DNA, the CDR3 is TGTGCCAGCAGCTTGGGTTGGGCAATGAGCACCAGGGAGCTGTTTTTT. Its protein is CASSLGWAMSTRELFF.

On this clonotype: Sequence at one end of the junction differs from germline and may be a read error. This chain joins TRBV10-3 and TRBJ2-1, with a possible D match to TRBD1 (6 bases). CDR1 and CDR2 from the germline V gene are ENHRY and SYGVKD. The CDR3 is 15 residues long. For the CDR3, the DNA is TGTGCCATCAGTTGGGGACATGGGTTAGACAATGAGCGGTTCTTC. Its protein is CAISWGHGLDNERFF.

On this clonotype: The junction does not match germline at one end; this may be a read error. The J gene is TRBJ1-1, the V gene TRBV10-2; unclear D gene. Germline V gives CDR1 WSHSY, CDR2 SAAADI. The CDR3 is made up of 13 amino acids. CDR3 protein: CTSSDSSNTEAFF. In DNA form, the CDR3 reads TGCACCAGCAGTGATAGTTCGAACACTGAAGCCTTCTTT.

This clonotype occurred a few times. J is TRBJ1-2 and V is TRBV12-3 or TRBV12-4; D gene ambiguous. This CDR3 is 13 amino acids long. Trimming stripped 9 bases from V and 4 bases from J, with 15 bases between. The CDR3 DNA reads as TGTGCCAGTCTGCCAAGGAACCTCTATGGCTACACCTTC. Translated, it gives CASLPRNLYGYTF.

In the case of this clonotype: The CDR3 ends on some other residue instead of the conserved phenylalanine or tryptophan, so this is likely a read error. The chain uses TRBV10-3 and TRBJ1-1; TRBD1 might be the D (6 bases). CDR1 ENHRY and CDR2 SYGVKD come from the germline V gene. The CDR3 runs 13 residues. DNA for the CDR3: TGTACCCACAAGGGGGGATTGACGACTGAAGCTTTCCTT. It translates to CTHKGGLTTEAFL.

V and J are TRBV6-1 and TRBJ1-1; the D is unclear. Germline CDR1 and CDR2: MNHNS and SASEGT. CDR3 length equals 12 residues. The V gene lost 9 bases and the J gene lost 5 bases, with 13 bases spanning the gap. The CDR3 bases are TGTGCCAGTAGTTCGGTAAGAACTGAAGCTTTCTTT. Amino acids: CASSSVRTEAFF.

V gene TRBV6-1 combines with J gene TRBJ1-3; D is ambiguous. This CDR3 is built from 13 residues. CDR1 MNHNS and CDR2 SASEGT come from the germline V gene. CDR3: CVTREGLGNTIYF. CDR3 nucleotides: TGTGTCACCCGAGAGGGTCTAGGAAACACCATATATTTT.

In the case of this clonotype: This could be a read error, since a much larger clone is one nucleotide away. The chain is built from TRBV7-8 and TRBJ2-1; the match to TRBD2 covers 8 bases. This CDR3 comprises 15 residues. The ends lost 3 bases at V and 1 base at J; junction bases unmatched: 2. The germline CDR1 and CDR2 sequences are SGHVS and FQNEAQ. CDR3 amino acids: CASSFGGRSYNEQFF. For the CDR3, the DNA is TGTGCCAGCAGCTTTGGCGGGAGGTCCTACAATGAGCAGTTCTTC.

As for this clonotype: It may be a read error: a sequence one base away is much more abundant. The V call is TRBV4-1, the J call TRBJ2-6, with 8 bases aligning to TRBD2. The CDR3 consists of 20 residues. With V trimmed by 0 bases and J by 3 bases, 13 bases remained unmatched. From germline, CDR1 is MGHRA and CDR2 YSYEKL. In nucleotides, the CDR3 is TGCGCCAGCAGCCAAGACGGGGCAGCGGGAGTGCAGTTTGGGGCCAACGTCCTGACTTTC. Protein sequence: CASSQDGAAGVQFGANVLTF.

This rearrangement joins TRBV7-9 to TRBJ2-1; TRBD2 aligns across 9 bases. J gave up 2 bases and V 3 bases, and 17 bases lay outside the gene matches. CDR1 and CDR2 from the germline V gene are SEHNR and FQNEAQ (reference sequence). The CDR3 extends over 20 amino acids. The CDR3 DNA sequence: TGTGCCAGCAGCTTCGGGGTGGGGAGCGGGAGGTCATCCGCCTACAATGAGCAGTTCTTC. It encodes CASSFGVGSGRSSAYNEQFF.

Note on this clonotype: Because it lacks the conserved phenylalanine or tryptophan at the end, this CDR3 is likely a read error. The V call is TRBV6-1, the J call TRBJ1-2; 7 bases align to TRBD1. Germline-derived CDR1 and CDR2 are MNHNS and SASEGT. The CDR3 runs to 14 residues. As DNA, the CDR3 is TGTGCGAGCAATCGCCGAACAGGGGAATGTGGCTACACCATC. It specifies CASNRRTGECGYTI.